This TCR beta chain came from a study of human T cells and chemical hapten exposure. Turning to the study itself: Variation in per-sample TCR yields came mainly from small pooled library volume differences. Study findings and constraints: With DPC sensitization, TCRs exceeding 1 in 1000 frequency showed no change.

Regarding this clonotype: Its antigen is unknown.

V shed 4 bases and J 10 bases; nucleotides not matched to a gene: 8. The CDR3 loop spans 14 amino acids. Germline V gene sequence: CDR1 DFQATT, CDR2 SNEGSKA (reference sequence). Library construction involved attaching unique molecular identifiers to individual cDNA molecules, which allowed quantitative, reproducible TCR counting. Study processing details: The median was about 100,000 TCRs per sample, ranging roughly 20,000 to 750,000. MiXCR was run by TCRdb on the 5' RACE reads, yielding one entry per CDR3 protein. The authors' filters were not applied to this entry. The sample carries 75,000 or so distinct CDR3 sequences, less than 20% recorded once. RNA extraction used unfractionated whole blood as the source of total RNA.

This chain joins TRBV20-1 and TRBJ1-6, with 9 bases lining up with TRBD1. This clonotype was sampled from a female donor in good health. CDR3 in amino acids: CSATRGTGQSPLHF. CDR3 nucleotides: TGCAGTGCTACGCGGGGGACAGGGCAATCACCCCTCCACTTT.